Detailed here is one TCR beta chain. In Cohort 3, a recovered donor had either two negative PCRs, clearance, or symptom resolution. Repertoires were generated with immunoSEQ multiplex PCR, while TCRdb's copy carries only in-frame clones and drops some. This sample has a few hundred thousand clones, with less than 95% found just once. The entry originates in a study of blood T cell repertoires in COVID-19. As for the study in general: Italy, Spain and the United States were the sources of the convalescent and acute COVID-19 samples. T cells, B-cell-depleted T cells, or PBMCs supplied cDNA or gDNA.

From germline, CDR1 is KGHSH and CDR2 LQKENI. The CDR3 sequence is 15 residues long. V trimming: 2 bases; J trimming: 2 bases; junction bases outside the gene matches: 6. This clonotype was sampled from a man younger than 35 who had recovered from COVID-19. The sample consisted of PBMCs or T cells enriched from blood (not recorded which). V usage is TRBV18 and J usage is TRBJ2-7; 7 bases fit TRBD2. CDR3 nucleotides: TGTGCCAGCTCACCAACCGGGACTACTACCTACGAGCAGTACTTC. This translates into CASSPTGTTTYEQYF.